The 10 T cell receptor beta chains in this list originate from one sample, sequenced in a study of shared clonotypes between healthy human individuals. Generated by immunoSEQ multiplex PCR, the TCRdb table keeps only in-frame clones and is missing some. This repertoire shows over 2 million clones, about 90% found once; its top ten account for approximately 0.39%. Sequencing was carried out using naive CD4+ T cells from PBMCs. The subset: CD45RA+ positively selected. Source of these receptors: a young man in good health. Some clones in this sample may be carry-over from other donors' samples.

This chain uses TRBV18 with TRBJ2-1; TRBD2 matches at 8 bases. Germline-derived CDR1 and CDR2 are KGHSH and LQKENI. This CDR3 region has 18 residues. The V segment lost 1 base and the J segment 0 bases; nucleotides outside the gene matches: 8. The CDR3 loop is CASSPLAISGVSYNEQFF. The CDR3 coding sequence is TGTGCCAGCTCACCACTTGCGATTAGCGGGGTCTCCTACAATGAGCAGTTCTTC.

The chain is built from TRBV4-2 and TRBJ1-2; weak D call: TRBD1 (6 bases). From germline, CDR1 is LGHNA and CDR2 YNFKEQ. The CDR3 runs to 18 residues. Trimming cost V 0 bases and J 0 bases, with 17 bases left between them. The CDR3 is CASSQDLIGQLANYGYTF. CDR3 coding DNA: TGTGCCAGCAGCCAAGATCTGATCGGACAGTTAGCTAACTATGGCTACACCTTC.

The genes are TRBV2 and TRBJ2-7, with 15 bases lining up with TRBD2. Germline V gene sequence: CDR1 SNHLY, CDR2 FYNNEI. This CDR3 has 16 residues. V lost 5 bases to trimming and J lost 7 bases; unmatched junction nucleotides: 9. As DNA, the CDR3 is TGTGCCAGCAGTAAACGGACTAGCGGGAGGGCCTCTGAGCAGTACTTC. It codes for CASSKRTSGRASEQYF.

The chain combines TRBV10-3 with TRBJ2-7; 8 bases align to TRBD2. Germline V lookup: CDR1 ENHRY, CDR2 SYGVKD. The CDR3 loop spans 15 amino acids. The J segment lost 3 bases and the V segment lost 4 bases, leaving 8 bases of the junction unmatched. CDR3 nucleotide sequence: TGTGCCATCAGTGCGGGACTAGGGGGAGTCTACGAGCAGTACTTC. Amino acids: CAISAGLGGVYEQYF.

The gene calls are TRBV5-1 and TRBJ1-5; D call uncertain. There are 13 residues in the CDR3. Per the germline V gene, CDR1 is SGHRS and CDR2 is YFSETQ. V lost 0 bases and J lost 5, with 6 bases in between. The CDR3: CASSLAQDQPQHF. The CDR3 DNA reads as TGCGCCAGCAGCTTGGCCCAGGATCAGCCCCAGCATTTT.

V usage is TRBV29-1 and J usage is TRBJ2-3; D call uncertain. Germline V gene data show CDR1 as SQVTM and CDR2 as ANQGSEA. V lost 7 bases, J lost 5 bases, and 19 bases lay in between. CDR3 size: 14 residues. The CDR3: CSALKGSPGDTQYF. In nucleotides, the CDR3 is TGCAGCGCCCTGAAGGGTAGTCCCGGAGATACGCAGTATTTT.

Concerning this clone itself: Other DNA sequences in the same sample also yield this CDR3. The chain combines TRBV19 with TRBJ1-1; D remains ambiguous. This CDR3 is 13 amino acids long. In germline, CDR1 is LNHDA, CDR2 SQIVND (reference sequence). V lost 5 bases and J lost 0, with 7 bases in between. CDR3 sequence reads: CASSGQLNTEAFF. The CDR3 nucleotides are TGTGCCAGTAGTGGCCAGCTGAACACTGAAGCTTTCTTT.

V is TRBV7-9 and J is TRBJ2-2; the D call may be TRBD1 or TRBD2 (5 bases each). Per germline, CDR1 SEHNR and CDR2 FQNEAQ (reference sequence). The CDR3 is 15 amino acids. The V gene lost 3 bases and the J gene lost 6 bases, with 14 bases spanning the gap. The CDR3 DNA reads as TGTGCCAGCAGCTTCTGGCAGGGACCGTCCGGGGAGCTGTTTTTT. Its translation is CASSFWQGPSGELFF.

V usage is TRBV21-1 and J usage is TRBJ2-1; the table's TRBD1 call for D was not verified on the DNA. TRBV21-1 is given as a pseudogene. This CDR3 spans 12 amino acids. In DNA form, the CDR3 reads TGTGCCAGCAGCAAAAAAAGGACAGGAAAGTTCTTC. Its protein product is CASSKKRTGKFF.

The rearrangement links TRBV6-5 to TRBJ1-2; D might be TRBD1 (6 bases). Germline CDR1 MNHEY, CDR2 SVGAGI. With 8 bases removed from V and 0 bases from J, the gap between germline ends came to 16 bases. There are 15 residues in the CDR3. CDR3 region: CASVSTGRANYGYTF. CDR3 DNA: TGTGCCAGCGTCTCGACAGGACGAGCTAACTATGGCTACACCTTC.